This T cell receptor beta chain was observed in a study of blood T cell repertoires in COVID-19. The repertoire was sequenced with immunoSEQ multiplex PCR; TCRdb's copy has only in-frame clones and lacks some. The profile covers under 200,000 clones, with less than 90% appearing a single time and about 8% taken by the ten largest. CDR1 is ENHRY and CDR2 is SYGVKD in the germline V gene. The CDR3 length is 13 residues. Trimming cost V 5 bases and J 4 bases, with 11 bases left between them. The TCR originated in a woman between 45 and 65 years old who had recovered from COVID-19. The chain recombines TRBV10-3 with TRBJ1-2, with a possible D match to TRBD1 (6 bases). The sequencing input was PBMCs or T cells enriched from blood (not recorded which). The CDR3 here is CAISQTGSYGYTF. The DNA for the CDR3 is TGTGCCATCAGTCAAACAGGGAGCTATGGCTACACCTTC.